This T cell receptor beta chain was identified in a study of breast tumors, draining lymph nodes, adjacent tissues. Points from the study as a whole: The lymph node origin of tumor T cells was framed as consistent with a hypothesis, not demonstrated. Tumors had less TCR diversity than lymph nodes, more than nontumor tissue. Tumor and nontumor repertoires were significantly more similar in luminal-like than in basal-like breast cancer. The data were judged consistent with most tumor T cells coming from lymph node and expanding in tumor.

Using its own MiXCR run on the multiplex PCR reads, TCRdb lists one record per CDR3 protein. The sample shows approximately 15,000 distinct CDR3 sequences, more than 50% of them seen only once. Concerning this clonotype: Its antigen remains unknown.

The trim removed 3 bases at V and 1 base at J, leaving 2 bases unmatched. The CDR3 sequence is 15 residues long. The sample consisted of tumor-adjacent breast tissue. The rearrangement links TRBV12-3 or TRBV12-4 to TRBJ2-5, with TRBD1 identical over 10 bases. The source of this sequence is a female donor with breast cancer. Some clones in this sample may be carry-over from other donors' samples. The CDR3 loop is CASSFRDRGQETQYF. The DNA of the CDR3 is TGTGCCAGCAGTTTCCGGGACAGGGGCCAAGAGACCCAGTACTTC.